The T cell receptor (beta chain) described here comes from a study of shared clonotypes between healthy human individuals (TCRdb year 2020). Turning to the overall study: A couple of women and three men aged 18 to 49 years were included in the cohort. Per donor, three plates each were used for CD4 naive and CD4 memory, two for CD8 naive, and one for CD8 memory. Blood TCR repertoires of roughly 5 healthy adults were deeply sequenced to estimate repertoire size and the extent of clonotype sharing between individuals. To increase sequencing depth and limit assay-specific biases, different laboratories used diverse techniques to prepare libraries and sequence TCR repertoires. Each donor's leukapheresis produced roughly between about 0.9 and 9.5 billion PBMCs.

Broad study findings and their caveats: Higher generation probabilities were observed for clonotypes shared by all four sorted-subset donors than for non-shared clonotypes. The genetic and exposure-history diversity represented was limited by the small number of donors. Incomplete sequencing was indicated by rarefaction of sorted-subset datasets, despite the large sequencing depth. Sampling was restricted to blood, and TCR repertoires in tissues likely differ from the TCR repertoires found in blood. Roughly 5% of naive CD4, 3.5% of naive CD8, around 2.3% of memory CD4, and 0.4% of memory CD8 clonotypes were shared across a few donors. Pairwise subsampling led to the expectation that sequencing depth would affect the degree of clonotype sharing among donors. Naive subsets generally had larger estimated clonotype richness than memory subsets did.

The CDR3 goes from the cysteine to the phenylalanine over 13 residues. The retained sequence is limited to the CDR3, 39 bases, with the frame set at the first base. Deletion took 0 bases off V and 5 bases off J, with a span of 10 bases between the germline ends. From a lookup of the germline V gene, CDR1 and CDR2 are SQVTM and ANQGSEA. Using the deep immunoSEQ assay, TCR CDR3 regions were amplified from genomic DNA by multiplex PCR. For each cell subset, the extracted genomic DNA was distributed evenly across all wells of several immunoSEQ 96-well plates, and each plate served as one replicate. For sorted subsets, each replicate PCR was loaded with about 0.2 ug genomic DNA, equivalent to some 31,000 T cell genomes. Purified libraries were quantified with a Qubit 3.0 fluorometer, sized on a Bioanalyzer 2100, and re-quantified with the KAPA Library Quantification kit. Each immunoSEQ 96-well plate was sequenced on its own single-read 150-cycle Illumina NextSeq 550 flow cell. On the authors' methods: Because only junctional sequences without quality scores were contained in the immunoSEQ output, filtering matching that applied to full-length reads could not be performed. Sequences were annotated with PyIR, a Python wrapper for IgBLAST v1.9, and V/J genes and CDR3 were assigned using IMGT germline references. Reads were filtered out if the reads had weak V/J assignments (E-value above 1e-6), no CDR3, stop codons, out-of-frame junctions, or ambiguous translated residues. V3J clonotypes were defined as sequences sharing the same inferred V gene, J gene, and CDR3 amino acid sequence. To compute the percentage overlap between repertoires, the number of shared unique clonotypes was divided by the size of the smaller repertoire. RTK rarefaction, the Chao1 estimator, and Recon v2.1 estimates of unobserved clonotypes were used to assess repertoire richness. Generation probabilities were computed with OLGA for all TCRbeta clonotypes obtained by the gDNA method from a few donors. TCRdb stores this immuneACCESS table with in-frame sequences only. Part of the clones is absent; in the studies checked, under half of the shortfall reflects unresolved V genes, and no reason is known for the rest. V, J and clone size were drawn from that table, and D and trimming were deduced from the DNA. This sample gives around 510,000 clones in total; about 96% of them show up just once. The top ten constitute about 0.067% of the sample.

In regard to this clone: This receptor's antigen is unknown. One base away there is no much larger clone; base qualities are not given.

The donors were healthy, HIV-negative adults with no recently reported acute infections or vaccinations. All donors were Caucasian adults living in Nashville, Tennessee, USA. CD4+ T cells were enriched through magnetic negative selection, after which naive cells were positively selected on CD45RA and the remaining negative fraction served as the memory subset. After blood collection by leukapheresis, PBMCs were isolated using Ficoll-Histopaque density gradient centrifugation and then cryopreserved in the vapor phase of liquid nitrogen. Analytical flow cytometry was used to check the purity and quantity of every magnetically sorted T cell population. From each sorted fraction, genomic DNA was isolated and quantified by UV absorbance on a Nanodrop 2000c.

The sequencing input was naive CD4+ T cells sorted from blood. The meaning of the sample's cell subset or site label: CD45RA+ positively selected. The source of this sequence is a woman in her twenties or thirties in good health. Recombination joined TRBV29-1 with TRBJ2-5; the D gene is unclear. The CDR3 protein is CSVEEEYMETQYF. The nucleotides are TGCAGCGTTGAAGAGGAGTATATGGAGACCCAGTACTTC. Full variable domain (CDR3 extended with the reference TRBV29-1 and TRBJ2-5 proteins): SAVISQKPSRDICQRGTSLTIQCQVDSQVTMMFWYRQQPGQSLTLIATANQGSEATYESGFVIDKFPISRPNLTFSTLTVSNMSPEDSSIYLCSVEEEYMETQYFGPGTRLLVL.